This is a list of T cell receptor beta chains from one sample in a study of STAT5B mutations in CD4+ large granular lymphocyte leukemia. Produced via immunoSEQ multiplex PCR; TCRdb's table is partial and in-frame only. Of over 30,000 clones in the sample, 76% were seen once. Specimen: CD4+ T cells from blood buffy coats. Receptors were obtained from a human donor in good health. The CDR3 runs from the conserved cysteine through the conserved F or W. The order of the fields is V gene, J gene, clone size, D gene, CDR3 DNA, CDR3 protein. The D gene is left open where the match is weak. Not all rows give a size; the values are once, few, many and, for expanded clones, a class.

v_gene: TRBV14
j_gene: TRBJ1-6
abundance: few
d_gene: TRBD1
CDR3nt: TGTGCCAGCAGCCAAGAAGGACAGGGAGGGTCACCCCTCCACTTT
CDR3aa: CASSQEGQGGSPLHF

v_gene: TRBV10-2
j_gene: TRBJ2-1
abundance: NA
d_gene: TRBD2
CDR3nt: TGCGCCACCAGGGAATCGTGGAGCGGGAGGGCTGAGCAGTTCTTC
CDR3aa: CATRESWSGRAEQFF

v_gene: TRBV4-3
j_gene: TRBJ2-5
abundance: NA
d_gene: NA
CDR3nt: TGCGCCAGCAGCCAGGACACAGGGACCCAGTACTTC
CDR3aa: CASSQDTGTQYF

v_gene: TRBV18
j_gene: TRBJ2-2
abundance: few
d_gene: NA
CDR3nt: TGTGCCAGCTCACCACCTGGGGGCGCGTTCCTGACCGGGGAGCTGTTTTTT
CDR3aa: CASSPPGGAFLTGELFF

v_gene: TRBV7-6
j_gene: TRBJ2-7
abundance: NA
d_gene: NA
CDR3nt: TGTGCCAGCAGCCCCGATGTATTTTCCTACGAGCAGTACTTC
CDR3aa: CASSPDVFSYEQYF

v_gene: TRBV5-8
j_gene: TRBJ2-2
abundance: NA
d_gene: TRBD1
CDR3nt: TGTGCCAGCAGCTTGATGCCAGGGGGCATTAACACCGGGGAGCTGTTTTTT
CDR3aa: CASSLMPGGINTGELFF

v_gene: TRBV2
j_gene: TRBJ1-4
abundance: NA
d_gene: NA
CDR3nt: TGTGCCAGCAGTGAACTAGGGGTGGAAAAACTGTTTTTT
CDR3aa: CASSELGVEKLFF

v_gene: TRBV7-6
j_gene: TRBJ1-1
abundance: NA
d_gene: NA
CDR3nt: NA
CDR3aa: CASSFGPGRKKTEAFF

v_gene: TRBV5-6
j_gene: TRBJ2-5
abundance: NA
d_gene: NA
CDR3nt: TGTGCCAGCAGCTTGACCCAGTCAGAGACCCAGTACTTC
CDR3aa: CASSLTQSETQYF

v_gene: TRBV7-9
j_gene: TRBJ2-5
abundance: NA
d_gene: NA
CDR3nt: TGTGCCAGCAGCTTAAACAGGGGAGGCGAGACCCAGTACTTC
CDR3aa: CASSLNRGGETQYF

v_gene: TRBV5-6
j_gene: TRBJ2-7
abundance: NA
d_gene: NA
CDR3nt: TGTGCCAGCAGCTTGGGACTAGTGGACACCTACGAGCAGTACTTC
CDR3aa: CASSLGLVDTYEQYF

v_gene: TRBV5-1
j_gene: TRBJ1-1
abundance: NA
d_gene: NA
CDR3nt: TGCGCCAGCAGCCTCCCACAGGGTCAGAACACTGAAGCTTTCTTT
CDR3aa: CASSLPQGQNTEAFF

v_gene: TRBV5-5
j_gene: TRBJ1-6
abundance: NA
d_gene: NA
CDR3nt: TGTGCCAGCAGCGGGGCCTCCTATAATTCACCCCTCCACTTT
CDR3aa: CASSGASYNSPLHF

v_gene: TRBV15
j_gene: TRBJ1-2
abundance: NA
d_gene: TRBD1
CDR3nt: TGTGCCACCAGCAGAGAAGGACAGGGGCTCTCAACCTATGGCTACACCTTC
CDR3aa: CATSREGQGLSTYGYTF

v_gene: TRBV2
j_gene: TRBJ1-1
abundance: NA
d_gene: NA
CDR3nt: TGTGCCAGCAGCCAAAGGGGGGGCACTGAAGCTTTCTTT
CDR3aa: CASSQRGGTEAFF

v_gene: TRBV4-2
j_gene: TRBJ2-5
abundance: once
d_gene: NA
CDR3nt: TGTGCCAGCAGCCAAGGGGCAGAACAGACCCAGTACTTC
CDR3aa: CASSQGAEQTQYF

v_gene: TRBV7-9
j_gene: TRBJ2-5
abundance: NA
d_gene: TRBD2
CDR3nt: TGTGCCGGGGGGCTAGCGGGGGCCCAAGAGACCCAGTACTTC
CDR3aa: CAGGLAGAQETQYF

v_gene: TRBV5-1
j_gene: TRBJ2-5
abundance: NA
d_gene: NA
CDR3nt: TGCGCCAGCAGCTTCACAGGGTATCGAGAGACCCAGTACTTC
CDR3aa: CASSFTGYRETQYF

v_gene: TRBV11-1
j_gene: TRBJ2-7
abundance: NA
d_gene: TRBD1
CDR3nt: TGTGCCAGCAGCTTATTACCGCAGGGGGCCTACGAGCAGTACTTC
CDR3aa: CASSLLPQGAYEQYF

v_gene: TRBV4-1
j_gene: TRBJ2-7
abundance: NA
d_gene: NA
CDR3nt: TGCGCCAGCAGCCAAGAACGGTCTGGAAACCCACCCTACGAGCAGTACTTC
CDR3aa: CASSQERSGNPPYEQYF